These T cell receptor beta chains were read from a single sample in a study of T cell responses to AZD1222 COVID-19 vaccine. Generated by immunoSEQ multiplex PCR, the TCRdb table keeps only in-frame clones and is missing some. The sample records over 130,000 clones, approximately 92% being singletons. The sequencing here drew on peripheral blood, taken on day 0 of AZD1222 vaccination. The receptors shown here come from an adult in good health. Each CDR3 is given with its conserved first and last residue. The D gene is left open where the match is weak. Some rows have no size entry. The others give once, few or many, or a class for an expanded clone.

>-|TRBJ1-1|TRBV7-8|-
CASSSRDGNTEAFF
TGTGCCAGCAGCTCCAGGGACGGGAACACTGAAGCTTTCTTT
>TRBD2|TRBJ2-3|TRBV7-7|-
CASSMYTSGTDTQYF
TGTGCTAGCAGCATGTACACTAGCGGTACAGATACGCAGTATTTT
>-|TRBJ2-7|TRBV19|-
CASSSTDVSYEQYF
TGTGCCAGTAGTTCCACCGACGTCTCCTACGAGCAGTACTTC
>-|TRBJ1-6|TRBV16|-
CASSPGREFRHSPLHF
TGTGCCAGCAGCCCCGGACGGGAATTTCGGCATTCACCCCTCCACTTT
>TRBD1|TRBJ1-2|TRBV4-1|-
CASSQRTGDNYGYTF
TGCGCCAGCAGCCAAAGGACAGGGGATAACTATGGCTACACCTTC
>TRBD1|TRBJ1-3|TRBV18|-
CASSADRASLSGNTIYF
TGTGCCAGCTCCGCCGACAGGGCTTCGCTCTCTGGAAACACCATATATTTT
>-|TRBJ2-7|TRBV6-5|-
CASSYLTRNEQYF
TGTGCCAGCAGTTATCTCACGCGCAACGAGCAGTACTTC
>-|TRBJ2-3|TRBV19|few
CASSLSTDTQYF
TGTGCCAGTAGTTTGAGCACAGATACGCAGTATTTT
>-|TRBJ2-7|TRBV7-2|-
CASSLAQALTYEQYF
TGTGCCAGCAGCTTAGCTCAGGCTTTAACCTACGAGCAGTACTTC
>-|TRBJ2-1|TRBV3-1/TRBV3-2|-
CASSHPGGDEQFF
TGTGCCAGCAGCCACCCCGGAGGAGATGAGCAGTTCTTC
>-|TRBJ2-1|TRBV11-2|-
CASSLGRRNQFF
TGTGCCAGCAGCTTAGGGCGCAGAAATCAGTTCTTC
>-|TRBJ2-2|TRBV7-9|-
CASSSDAPTGELFF
TGTGCCAGCAGCTCCGACGCTCCTACCGGGGAGCTGTTTTTT
>-|TRBJ1-1|TRBV25-1|-
CASSSGAEAFF
TGTGCCAGCAGTTCTGGCGCTGAAGCTTTCTTT
>-|TRBJ2-1|TRBV7-2|-
CASSLGAANNEQFF
TGTGCCAGCAGCTTAGGGGCAGCTAACAATGAGCAGTTCTTC
>-|TRBJ2-1|TRBV3-1/TRBV3-2|-
CASSQRLEQFF
TGTGCCAGCAGCCAGAGACTCGAGCAGTTCTTC
>-|TRBJ1-1|TRBV7-2|-
CASSPGAGGDTEAFF
TGTGCCAGCAGCCCCGGTGCGGGGGGTGACACTGAAGCTTTCTTT
>TRBD1|TRBJ1-4|TRBV2|-
CASTRDRVNEKLFF
TGTGCCAGCACCCGGGACAGAGTTAATGAAAAACTGTTTTTT
>-|TRBJ1-2|TRBV4-1|-
CASSQPQDPYGYTF
TGCGCCAGCAGCCAACCGCAGGATCCGTATGGCTACACCTTC
>TRBD1|TRBJ1-2|TRBV19|-
CASSARTGSGLYYGYTF
TGTGCCAGTAGTGCACGGACAGGGTCCGGCCTTTACTATGGCTACACCTTC
>-|TRBJ2-3|TRBV2|-
CASTPRSYQDTQYF
TGTGCCAGCACTCCTAGGTCCTACCAAGATACGCAGTATTTT
>-|TRBJ2-7|TRBV18|once
CASSYRQAIEF
TGTGCCAGCTCGTATAGACAGGCCATAGAGTTC
>-|TRBJ2-1|TRBV20-1|-
CSARLRNEQFF
TGCAGTGCCCGCCTGCGCAATGAGCAGTTCTTC
>-|TRBJ2-5|TRBV11-2|-
CASSFRTETQYF
TGTGCCAGCAGCTTTAGGACGGAGACCCAGTACTTC
>-|TRBJ1-2|TRBV7-9|-
CASSLKQTNYGYTF
TGTGCCAGCAGCTTAAAGCAGACTAACTATGGCTACACCTTC
>-|TRBJ2-1|TRBV15|-
CATSRGRGAGNEQFF
TGTGCCACCAGCAGAGGTCGGGGGGCAGGCAATGAGCAGTTCTTC
>-|TRBJ2-1|TRBV7-7|-
CASSPTGSYNEQFF
TGTGCTAGCAGTCCTACTGGATCCTACAATGAGCAGTTCTTC
>-|TRBJ1-1|TRBV28|-
CASATSPSTEAFF
TGTGCCAGTGCTACTAGTCCGAGTACTGAAGCTTTCTTT
>TRBD1|TRBJ2-5|TRBV2|-
CASSVRQGAGETQYF
TGTGCCAGCAGTGTCCGACAGGGGGCTGGGGAGACCCAGTACTTC
>TRBD2|TRBJ2-1|TRBV7-2|-
CASSLAVAGGSNEQFF
TGTGCCAGCAGCTTAGCCGTAGCGGGAGGGTCTAATGAGCAGTTCTTC
>-|TRBJ2-3|TRBV7-2|-
CASSPRNRADTQYF
TGTGCCAGCAGCCCAAGGAACAGGGCAGATACGCAGTATTTT
>-|TRBJ2-1|TRBV7-7|-
CASSLAFGGAEQFF
TGTGCTAGCAGCTTAGCGTTTGGGGGAGCTGAGCAGTTCTTC
>-|TRBJ1-5|TRBV7-8|-
CASTPLTGNNQPQHF
TGTGCCAGCACCCCCCTCACAGGGAACAATCAGCCCCAGCATTTT
>-|TRBJ2-5|TRBV7-2|-
CASSLDTQETQYF
TGTGCCAGCAGCTTGGACACTCAAGAGACCCAGTACTTC
>-|TRBJ1-6|TRBV27|-
CASRAGNYNSPLHF
TGTGCCAGCAGAGCGGGAAACTATAATTCACCCCTCCACTTT
>TRBD1|TRBJ1-5|TRBV27|-
CASSGQGGNNQPQHF
TGTGCCAGCAGCGGACAGGGGGGTAACAATCAGCCCCAGCATTTT
>-|TRBJ1-1|TRBV25-1|-
CASSESLIPGGTEAFF
TGTGCCAGCAGTGAATCCCTTATCCCTGGGGGCACTGAAGCTTTCTTT
>-|TRBJ1-2|TRBV28|-
CASNSNGSPNYGYTF
TGTGCCAGCAATTCCAACGGGTCCCCTAACTATGGCTACACCTTC